This T cell receptor beta chain was captured by sequencing in a study of metastatic and nonmetastatic thyroid tumors. Across the whole study: Both malignant and benign thyroid patients supplied peripheral blood and tumor or nodule tissue samples, across which the repertoires of these patients were then compared.

Regarding the study as a whole: In both blood and tumor samples, TCR beta diversity was reported significantly higher for malignant than benign nodules.

Per the germline V gene, CDR1 is KGHSH and CDR2 is LQKENI. V gave up 3 bases and J gave up 5 bases; unmatched junction bases: 5. This CDR3 region has 16 residues. None of the patients had undergone any treatment ahead of thyroid surgery. This clone was observed many times. Its antigen is as yet unknown. The sample carries other DNA sequences with the same CDR3. Per the original data handling: Built for papillary thyroid cancer, a distant-metastasis classifier drew on CDR3 differences across clinicopathological groups. Using MiXCR, TCRdb re-called clones from the PCR reads. V and J calls and clone size were set by TCRdb, not the authors. The top ten clones hold roughly 19% of a sample with 20,000 or so clones, 32% of them seen once.

This chain connects TRBV18 to TRBJ2-2, with 11 bases that match TRBD1. The receptor was isolated from a female donor with papillary thyroid cancer or a benign thyroid nodule (not recorded which). Some clones in this sample may be carry-over from other donors' samples. The specimen was adjacent normal tissue. Here the CDR3 reads CASSPPGQGGTGELFF. CDR3 nucleotides: TGTGCCAGCTCACCCCCGGGACAGGGGGGAACCGGGGAGCTGTTTTTT.